The text below deals with one T cell receptor (beta chain). Assay: immunoSEQ multiplex PCR; the TCRdb copy retains only in-frame clones and omits some. The repertoire has about 9,500 clones, 25% to 30% of them found once; the top ten carry over 3%. The data derive from a study of graft-versus-host responses after intestinal transplantation. This CDR3 is 13 amino acids long. V was shortened by 2 bases and J by 8 bases, with 12 bases between the two germline ends. Germline CDR1 is MNHEY and CDR2 is SVGAGI. The chain carries TRBV6-5 and TRBJ1-1, with D possibly matching TRBD1 (5 bases). The clonotype comes from a human patient who received an intestinal transplant. Source: alloreactive CD4+ T cells from a mixed lymphocyte reaction culture, taken before intestinal transplant. As for subset: CFSE-low proliferating T cells sorted from roughly six-day pre-transplant mixed lymphocyte reaction (GvH or HvG direction). DNA for the CDR3: TGTGCCAGCAGTTACGGGAAACAGGTCGAAGCTTTCTTT. Protein sequence: CASSYGKQVEAFF.